Listed below are T cell receptor beta chains from one sample, sequenced in a study of blood T cell repertoires in COVID-19. Repertoires were generated with immunoSEQ multiplex PCR, while TCRdb's copy carries only in-frame clones and drops some. The table shows about 390,000 clones, with around 87% occurring only once. The sequenced sample was peripheral blood. The receptors were sampled from a woman in her fifties or sixties with COVID-19, enrolled during active disease. The CDR3 runs from the conserved cysteine through the conserved F or W. Each record gives: V gene, J gene, D gene, clone size, CDR3 protein, CDR3 DNA. A D gene is named only where the DNA matches it firmly. Size is stated for part of the rows, as once, few or many counts, or as a class when the clone is expanded.

TRBV5-8,TRBJ2-7,TRBD1,.,CASSRGQGSYEQYF,TGTGCCAGCAGCCGAGGACAGGGATCATACGAGCAGTACTTC
TRBV2,TRBJ2-1,.,few,CASKMRSYNEQFF,TGTGCCAGCAAGATGAGGTCCTACAATGAGCAGTTCTTC
TRBV24-1,TRBJ2-1,TRBD2,.,CATSDTGLAGGFNEQFF,TGTGCCACCAGTGATACGGGACTAGCGGGGGGTTTTAATGAGCAGTTCTTC
TRBV18,TRBJ2-5,.,.,CASSPPTDRETQYF,TGTGCCAGCTCACCACCTACGGACAGAGAGACCCAGTACTTC
TRBV19,TRBJ2-7,.,once,CASSTRPGSEQYF,TGTGCCAGTAGTACCCGACCCGGGTCCGAGCAGTACTTC
TRBV23-1,TRBJ2-5,TRBD2,few,CASSQHAGTSGKETQYF,TGCGCCAGCAGTCAACACGCCGGGACTAGCGGAAAAGAGACCCAGTACTTC
TRBV7-2,TRBJ2-3,TRBD2,.,CASTHDWTSAFDTQYF,TGTGCCAGCACCCACGACTGGACTAGTGCGTTTGATACGCAGTATTTT
TRBV5-1,TRBJ2-5,.,.,CASSLLTGQETQYF,TGCGCGAGCAGCTTGTTGACGGGGCAAGAGACCCAGTACTTC
TRBV5-1,TRBJ2-7,.,few,CASSLVWGAYEQYF,TGCGCCAGCAGCTTGGTGTGGGGCGCCTACGAGCAGTACTTC
TRBV3-1/TRBV3-2,TRBJ2-5,.,.,CASSQTRAETQYF,TGTGCCAGCAGCCAAACTCGTGCGGAGACCCAGTACTTC
TRBV9,TRBJ2-3,.,.,CASSPSSARQGTDTQYF,TGTGCCAGCAGCCCCTCGTCAGCAAGGCAGGGCACAGATACGCAGTATTTT
TRBV29-1,TRBJ1-1,.,.,CSGSLGPSTEAFF,TGCAGCGGATCCTTGGGGCCGAGCACTGAAGCTTTCTTT
TRBV7-3,TRBJ2-2,.,.,CASSLSSGGELFF,TGTGCCAGCAGCTTAAGTAGCGGCGGGGAGCTGTTTTTT
TRBV9,TRBJ2-1,.,.,CASSGSQSPYNEQFF,TGTGCCAGCAGCGGCTCACAGTCCCCCTACAATGAGCAGTTCTTC
TRBV3-1/TRBV3-2,TRBJ2-1,.,.,CASSPGGLGSHGRANEQFF,TGTGCCAGCAGCCCAGGAGGCTTAGGCAGCCACGGAAGGGCCAATGAGCAGTTCTTC
TRBV11-2,TRBJ2-3,.,.,CASSLDAGTDTQYF,TGTGCCAGCAGCTTAGACGCGGGAACAGATACGCAGTATTTT
TRBV6-5,TRBJ2-3,TRBD1,many,CASSDRVGSDTQYF,TGTGCCAGCAGCGACAGGGTGGGATCAGATACGCAGTATTTT
TRBV6-5,TRBJ2-1,TRBD2,.,CASSYPGTSGGYEQFF,TGTGCCAGCAGTTATCCCGGGACTAGCGGGGGTTATGAGCAGTTCTTC
TRBV5-5,TRBJ1-4,.,.,CASSLARVATNEKLFF,TGTGCCAGCAGCTTGGCCAGGGTCGCAACTAATGAAAAACTGTTTTTT
TRBV7-2,TRBJ2-5,.,.,CASSLGPQETQYF,TGTGCCAGCAGCTTGGGCCCGCAGGAGACCCAGTACTTC
TRBV7-8,TRBJ2-1,.,.,CASSLRSGGEQFF,TGTGCCAGCAGCTTACGATCCGGGGGTGAGCAGTTCTTC
TRBV3-1/TRBV3-2,TRBJ2-1,.,.,CASSQDLPDEQFF,TGTGCCAGCAGCCAAGATCTACCCGATGAGCAGTTCTTC
TRBV2,TRBJ1-1,.,once,CASSLTRAPEAFF,TGTGCCAGCAGTCTCACCAGGGCCCCTGAAGCTTTCTTT
TRBV12-5,TRBJ1-1,.,.,CASALTLGLTEAFF,TGTGCTAGTGCCCTGACACTGGGTCTCACTGAAGCTTTCTTT
TRBV6-6,TRBJ2-5,.,.,CASSYSSRETQYF,TGTGCCAGCAGTTACTCTTCACGGGAGACCCAGTACTTC
TRBV9,TRBJ2-2,TRBD2,.,CASSSGLAGNTGELFF,TGTGCCAGCAGCTCGGGACTAGCGGGAAACACCGGGGAGCTGTTTTTT
TRBV2,TRBJ1-1,.,.,CASRYNGQLNTEAFF,TGTGCCAGCAGGTACAACGGACAGCTGAACACTGAAGCTTTCTTT
TRBV7-8,TRBJ1-5,TRBD1,.,CASSLSPSRQGASNQPQHF,TGTGCCAGCAGCTTATCTCCATCCAGACAGGGGGCGAGCAATCAGCCCCAGCATTTT
TRBV3-1/TRBV3-2,TRBJ1-6,.,.,CASSPLRGDNSPLHF,TGTGCCAGCAGCCCTCTCCGGGGGGATAATTCACCCCTCCACTTT
TRBV6-5,TRBJ2-2,.,.,CASSPGNTGELFF,TGTGCCAGCAGCCCAGGGAACACCGGGGAGCTGTTTTTT
TRBV7-3,TRBJ1-1,.,.,CASSKTGGANTEAFF,TGTGCCAGCAGCAAGACAGGTGGGGCGAACACTGAAGCTTTCTTT
TRBV7-2,TRBJ2-1,.,.,CASSLMVDSSYNEQFF,TGTGCCAGCAGCTTAATGGTGGACAGCTCCTACAATGAGCAGTTCTTC
TRBV19,TRBJ2-1,.,few,CASSIAGGLDNEQFF,TGTGCCAGTAGTATAGCGGGGGGCCTAGACAATGAGCAGTTCTTC
TRBV10-1,TRBJ2-7,.,.,CASSESGSSYEQYF,TGCGCCAGCAGTGAGTCGGGGAGTTCATACGAGCAGTACTTC
TRBV28,TRBJ1-6,.,.,CASRRSAGFNSPLHF,TGTGCCAGCAGACGCAGTGCGGGGTTTAATTCACCCCTCCACTTT
TRBV6-5,TRBJ1-2,.,.,CASSYSRGQINYGYTF,TGTGCCAGCAGTTACTCGAGAGGACAGATTAACTATGGCTACACCTTC
TRBV9,TRBJ1-2,.,.,CASSGRAGLNYGYTF,TGTGCCAGCAGCGGCAGGGCTGGCTTAAACTATGGCTACACCTTC
TRBV10-3,TRBJ2-3,.,.,CAISPGQKSTDTQYF,TGTGCCATCAGTCCAGGGCAGAAGAGCACAGATACGCAGTATTTT
TRBV30,TRBJ1-4,.,.,CAWRGRRGEKLFF,TGTGCCTGGAGAGGACGCCGAGGGGAAAAACTGTTTTTT
TRBV19,TRBJ1-2,.,.,CASSTPGLGYTF,TGTGCCAGTAGTACGCCAGGGCTTGGCTACACCTTC
TRBV7-9,TRBJ1-2,.,few,CASRRLEAGGYTF,TGTGCCAGCCGACGACTGGAGGCGGGCGGCTACACCTTC
TRBV21-1,TRBJ1-2,.,.,CASSKPGLLRVGYTF,TGTGCCAGCAGCAAACCGGGACTCCTTCGAGTTGGCTACACCTTC
TRBV5-1,TRBJ2-3,.,.,CASSFLANTDTQYF,TGCGCCAGCAGCTTTCTAGCGAACACAGATACGCAGTATTTT